The 19 T cell receptor beta chains listed next were all sequenced from one sample in a study of blood T cells in healthy people across ages. Next came a second PCR, run for about 6 to 12 cycles, which used a sample-barcoded 5' primer along with a J-beta primer mix. In TCRdb, the 5' RACE reads were re-called with MiXCR into one record per CDR3 protein. In the table there are some 760,000 distinct CDR3 sequences, just under 25% of which are singletons. These data were also reused for a study on T cells of mothers and their children.

The source material was blood. These receptors all stem from a boy aged 5-17 years in good health.

V gene TRBV20-1 combines with J gene TRBJ2-7, with 7 bases matching TRBD2. CDR3 length equals 13 residues. V shed 3 bases, J shed 4 bases, and the junction held 6 bases outside the gene matches. From germline, CDR1 is DFQATT and CDR2 SNEGSKA (reference sequence). In DNA form, the CDR3 reads TGCAGTGCTAGTCCTAGCGGACCATACGAGCAGTACTTC. Encoded protein: CSASPSGPYEQYF.

The chain links TRBV3-1 to TRBJ2-4, with D tentatively TRBD1 (6 bases). The CDR3 spans 17 residues. Trimming left V 2 bases short and J 0 bases short, with 14 bases between. The germline V gene has CDR1 LGHDT and CDR2 YNNKEL (reference sequence). The CDR3 DNA sequence: TGTGCCAGCAGCCAACGACAGGTTTTGGTAGCCAAAAACATTCAGTACTTC. As protein: CASSQRQVLVAKNIQYF.

The chain has TRBV5-6 and TRBJ2-1, with D possibly matching TRBD2 (5 bases). Germline loops: CDR1 SGHDT, CDR2 YYEEEE. CDR3 length equals 17 residues. With 4 bases removed from V and 0 bases from J, the gap between germline ends came to 17 bases. In DNA form, the CDR3 reads TGTGCCAGCAGCGAAGAGGGAATACCCAGCTCCTACAATGAGCAGTTCTTC. Amino acid sequence: CASSEEGIPSSYNEQFF.

This clonotype has more than one count but fewer than ten. V usage is TRBV4-2 and J usage is TRBJ2-7; no clear D gene. In germline, CDR1 is LGHNA, CDR2 YNFKEQ. The CDR3 runs 13 residues. V was clipped by 0 bases and J by 6 bases, with 9 bases between them. DNA of the CDR3: TGTGCCAGCAGCCAAGATCAAGGGTTCGAGCAGTACTTC. Residues: CASSQDQGFEQYF.

The rearrangement joins TRBV6-2 or TRBV6-3 to TRBJ2-1; no clear D. CDR1 and CDR2 from the germline V gene are MNHEY and SVGEGT. The ends were cut back, 4 bases at V and 10 bases at J, with 8 bases in the middle. This CDR3 is built from 11 residues. The CDR3 reads CASSLITEQFF. CDR3 sequence (DNA): TGTGCCAGCAGTTTAATCACGGAGCAGTTCTTC.

This rearrangement joins TRBV12-3 or TRBV12-4 to TRBJ2-3; D uncertain. This CDR3 contains 13 residues. Trimming cost V 6 bases and J 1 base, with 8 bases left between them. CDR3 residues: CASRPVRTDTQYF. In DNA form, the CDR3 reads TGTGCCAGCAGGCCAGTCCGCACAGATACGCAGTATTTT.

This clonotype was observed a few times. The gene calls are TRBV2 and TRBJ2-7; TRBD2 agrees at 15 bases. The CDR3 length is 18 residues. Germline loops: CDR1 SNHLY, CDR2 FYNNEI. Losses at the gene ends were 7 bases for V and 4 bases for J; bases not matched to a gene: 14. CDR3 DNA: TGTGCCAGCATCCGGACTAGCGGGAGGGCCGGCGCCGCGTACGAGCAGTACTTC. It specifies CASIRTSGRAGAAYEQYF.

This clonotype has just a few counts. The chain joins TRBV4-3 to TRBJ2-7, with 10 nucleotides matching TRBD2. The junction had 5 bases not matched to a gene; V was cut back by 0 bases and J by 6 bases. Germline-derived CDR1 and CDR2 are LGHNA and YSLEER. This CDR3 region has 15 residues. CDR3 protein: CASSQDYLAGAEQYF. CDR3 nucleotide sequence: TGCGCCAGCAGCCAAGATTACCTAGCGGGGGCCGAGCAGTACTTC.

This chain uses TRBV6-6 with TRBJ2-1; 11 positions agree with TRBD1. CDR3 size: 16 residues. Germline-derived CDR1 and CDR2 are MNHNY and SVGAGI (reference sequence). V lost 3 bases to trimming and J lost 7 bases; unmatched junction nucleotides: 8. CDR3 DNA: TGTGCCAGCAGTTATTCCGGGACAGGGGGGAAAAATGAGCAGTTCTTC. Its translation: CASSYSGTGGKNEQFF.

This chain connects TRBV7-6 to TRBJ1-4, with D unclear. The V gene's germline CDR1 is SGHVS and CDR2 FNYEAQ. V lost 9 bases and J lost 6, with 14 bases in between. This CDR3 contains 13 residues. The CDR3 reads CARFRSLDEKLFF. CDR3 nucleotide sequence: TGTGCCAGATTCCGTAGCCTCGATGAAAAACTGTTTTTT.

The chain employs TRBV28 and TRBJ1-1; TRBD1 is a possible D gene (5 bases). CDR1 and CDR2 from the germline V gene are MDHEN and SYDVKM. V lost 3 bases and J lost 0, with 17 bases in between. This CDR3 has 17 amino acids. The CDR3 is CASSFGPLGTLNTEAFF. CDR3 nucleotide sequence: TGTGCCAGCAGTTTCGGTCCGTTAGGGACCTTGAACACTGAAGCTTTCTTT.

The gene calls are TRBV5-1 and TRBJ2-3; 8 positions agree with TRBD2. Germline V gene lookup returns CDR1 SGHRS and CDR2 YFSETQ. V shed 6 bases and J 4 bases; nucleotides not matched to a gene: 7. This CDR3 is built from 14 residues. The CDR3 bases are TGCGCCAGCAAGGCGGGGGGCTTTCCAGATACGCAGTATTTT. It encodes CASKAGGFPDTQYF.

V and J are TRBV24-1 and TRBJ2-1, with TRBD1 identical over 11 bases. Germline CDR1 is KGHDR and CDR2 is SFDVKD. The CDR3 loop spans 15 amino acids. With V trimmed by 5 bases and J by 3 bases, 2 bases remained unmatched. CDR3 nucleotide sequence: TGTGCCACCAGTGCCGGGACAGGGGGCTACAATGAGCAGTTCTTC. Amino acid sequence: CATSAGTGGYNEQFF.

V gene TRBV29-1 combines with J gene TRBJ2-5; TRBD2 might be the D (6 bases). The V end lost 7 bases, the J end lost 1 base, and 13 bases lay between the germline ends. Germline loops: CDR1 SQVTM, CDR2 ANQGSEA. This CDR3 contains 13 residues. This CDR3 reads CSADSSVQETQYF. The DNA for the CDR3 is TGCAGCGCCGACTCTAGCGTCCAAGAGACCCAGTACTTC. Together with reference TRBV29-1 and TRBJ2-5, the CDR3 gives the full variable domain: SAVISQKPSRDICQRGTSLTIQCQVDSQVTMMFWYRQQPGQSLTLIATANQGSEATYESGFVIDKFPISRPNLTFSTLTVSNMSPEDSSIYLCSADSSVQETQYFGPGTRLLVL.

J is TRBJ2-7 and V is TRBV7-2; possible D gene TRBD2, 6 bases. V lost 3 bases and J 1 base, leaving 13 bases between the germline ends. CDR3 length: 15 amino acids. The germline V gene has CDR1 SGHTA and CDR2 FQGNSA. The CDR3 protein is CASSFGGAPSYEQYF. As DNA, the CDR3 is TGTGCCAGCAGCTTCGGAGGGGCTCCTTCCTACGAGCAGTACTTC.

The chain carries TRBV5-5 and TRBJ2-1, with D uncertain. The CDR3 runs 13 residues. From germline, CDR1 is SGHKS and CDR2 YYEKEE (reference sequence). V shed 3 bases and J shed 7 bases, with 11 bases lying between them. This CDR3 is CASSWGTGNEQFF. CDR3 sequence (DNA): TGTGCCAGCAGCTGGGGAACCGGGAATGAGCAGTTCTTC.

This clonotype was counted at least ten times. J is TRBJ1-3 and V is TRBV27; D uncertain. Germline CDR1 is MNHEY and CDR2 is SMNVEV (reference sequence). The V end lost 4 bases, the J end lost 2 bases, and 9 bases lay between the germline ends. CDR3 size: 14 residues. The CDR3 is CASSYGGPGNTIYF. CDR3 nucleotides: TGTGCCAGCAGTTACGGAGGGCCTGGAAACACCATATATTTT.

The chain couples TRBV2 to TRBJ2-1, with a weak D call TRBD1 (6 bases). V lost 1 base and J 0 bases, leaving 7 bases between the germline ends. The CDR3 loop spans 15 amino acids. Germline CDR1 and CDR2: SNHLY and FYNNEI. The CDR3 DNA reads as TGTGCCAGCAGTGAAGGGACAGCCTCCTACAATGAGCAGTTCTTC. Residues: CASSEGTASYNEQFF.

This clonotype came up a few times. This chain uses TRBV28 with TRBJ2-4; 12 bases agree with TRBD2. The V gene's germline CDR1 is MDHEN and CDR2 SYDVKM. Trimming cost V 3 bases and J 0 bases; bases outside gene matches: 18. CDR3 size: 22 residues. The chain's CDR3 is CASSLSLLAGGPSGIAKNIQYF. CDR3 sequence (DNA): TGTGCCAGCAGTTTGTCATTGCTAGCGGGAGGGCCCTCTGGAATAGCCAAAAACATTCAGTACTTC.